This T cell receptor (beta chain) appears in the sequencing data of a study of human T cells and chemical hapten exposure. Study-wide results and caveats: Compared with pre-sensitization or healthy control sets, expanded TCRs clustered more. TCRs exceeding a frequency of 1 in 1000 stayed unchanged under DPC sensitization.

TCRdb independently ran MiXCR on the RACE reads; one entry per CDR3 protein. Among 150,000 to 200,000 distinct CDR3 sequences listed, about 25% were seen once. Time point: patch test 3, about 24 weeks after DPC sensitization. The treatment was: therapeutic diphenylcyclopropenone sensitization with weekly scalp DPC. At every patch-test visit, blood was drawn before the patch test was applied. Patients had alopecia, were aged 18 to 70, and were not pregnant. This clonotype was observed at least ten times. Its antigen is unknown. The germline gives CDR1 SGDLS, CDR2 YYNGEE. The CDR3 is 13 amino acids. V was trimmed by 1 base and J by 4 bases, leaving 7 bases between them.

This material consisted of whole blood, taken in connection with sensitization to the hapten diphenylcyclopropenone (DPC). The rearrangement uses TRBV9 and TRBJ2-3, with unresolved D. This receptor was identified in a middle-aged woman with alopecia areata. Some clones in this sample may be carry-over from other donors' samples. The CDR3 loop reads CASSVRPPDTQYF. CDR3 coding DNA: TGTGCCAGCAGCGTACGCCCCCCAGATACGCAGTATTTT.